These 29 T cell receptor beta chains share one sample of origin, sequenced in a study of CD4 T cells in relation to SARS-CoV-2 and coronaviruses. The antigens for these receptors are not known. The repertoire was sequenced with immunoSEQ multiplex PCR; TCRdb's copy has only in-frame clones and lacks some. The table shows roughly 30,000 clones, with 78% occurring only once. The unexposed donors gave CD4+ T cells in 2011-2018, prior to COVID-19. The cells were cultured for around ten days before CD4+ T cells were isolated. The sequenced sample consisted of CD4+ T cells from PBMCs, cultured in vitro. These receptors were obtained from a human donor in good health.

CDR3: CASAVQGGLNTEAFF. For the CDR3, the DNA is TGTGCCAGCGCCGTGCAGGGGGGCTTGAACACTGAAGCTTTCTTT. V and J are TRBV3-1 (or the pseudogene TRBV3-2) and TRBJ1-1; 7 bases line up with TRBD1. CDR1 is LGHDT, CDR2 YNNKEL, per germline (reference sequence). The CDR3 has 15 residues. Trimming removed 8 bases from V and 0 bases from J; junction bases left unmatched: 9.

The V gene is TRBV5-1, the J gene TRBJ2-7; 10 bases agree with TRBD2. Per the germline V gene, CDR1 is SGHRS and CDR2 is YFSETQ. This CDR3 is 15 amino acids long. J lost 3 bases, V lost 3 bases, and 6 bases had no gene match. CDR3 region: CASSSAGTSVYEQYF. CDR3 nucleotides: TGCGCCAGCAGCTCTGCCGGGACTAGCGTCTACGAGCAGTACTTC.

This clone has more than one count but fewer than ten. CDR3 nucleotides: TGTGCCAGCAGCGATGGTCGTCCTGACTATGGCTACACCTTC. It encodes CASSDGRPDYGYTF. The chain combines TRBV9 with TRBJ1-2; the D is unclear. The CDR3 runs 14 residues. Looked up from germline, CDR1 is SGDLS and CDR2 is YYNGEE. V lost 3 bases to trimming and J lost 3 bases, with 12 bases between them. Full variable domain (rest looked up from reference TRBV9 and TRBJ1-2): DSGVTQTPKHLITATGQRVTLRCSPRSGDLSVYWYQQSLDQGLQFLIQYYNGEERAKGNILERFSAQQFPDLHSELNLSSLELGDSALYFCASSDGRPDYGYTFGSGTRLTVV.

J is TRBJ2-1 and V is TRBV6-4; D remains ambiguous. V was shortened by 0 bases and J by 7 bases, with 10 bases between the two germline ends. The CDR3 contains 14 residues. From germline, CDR1 is MRHNA and CDR2 SNTAGT. The CDR3 region is CASSDSMAPNEQFF. As DNA, the CDR3 is TGTGCCAGCAGTGACTCTATGGCCCCGAATGAGCAGTTCTTC.

This chain uses TRBV27 with TRBJ2-1, with TRBD1 matching 8 bases. CDR3 length: 14 residues. The junction had 10 bases not matched to a gene; V was cut back by 10 bases and J by 5 bases. CDR1 and CDR2 (germline): MNHEY, SMNVEV (reference sequence). CDR3 coding DNA: TGTGCCAAGGACAGGGTTGGGCAAAACAATGAGCAGTTCTTC. Translated: CAKDRVGQNNEQFF.

This sequence joins TRBV7-9 and TRBJ2-2; tentative D call: TRBD1 (7 bases). Germline CDR1 reads SEHNR; CDR2 reads FQNEAQ (reference sequence). V gave up 7 bases and J gave up 5 bases, with 14 bases separating them. This CDR3 comprises 14 residues. The CDR3: CASTKQGRTGELFF. CDR3 nucleotide sequence: TGTGCCAGCACCAAACAGGGGAGGACCGGGGAGCTGTTTTTT. The variable domain in full, completed from reference TRBV7-9 and TRBJ2-2, reads DTGVSQNPRHKITKRGQNVTFRCDPISEHNRLYWYRQTLGQGPEFLTYFQNEAQLEKSRLLSDRFSAERPKGSFSTLEIQRTEQGDSAMYLCASTKQGRTGELFFGEGSRLTVL.

A few counts support this clone. The chain recombines TRBV3-1 (or the pseudogene TRBV3-2) with TRBJ1-5, with 11 bases matching TRBD1. The CDR3 is made up of 20 amino acids. Germline V gene sequence: CDR1 LGHDT, CDR2 YNNKEL (reference sequence). V dropped 5 bases and J dropped 0; count of bases not matched to a gene: 15. The CDR3 bases are TGTGCCAGCAGCGAAAGTCCTCGGACAGGGGGCTTATTTAGCAATCAGCCCCAGCATTTT. Its protein product is CASSESPRTGGLFSNQPQHF.

The chain employs TRBV4-3 and TRBJ2-2; possible D gene TRBD2, 6 bases. In germline, CDR1 is LGHNA, CDR2 YSLEER. The CDR3 has 14 amino acids. V was cut by 4 bases and J by 6 bases, with 12 bases left in between. CDR3 DNA: TGCGCCAGCAGCCGCCTGGAGGGGCCCGGGGAGCTGTTTTTT. Encoded protein: CASSRLEGPGELFF.

This chain joins TRBV14 and TRBJ2-1, with D possibly being TRBD2 (5 bases). The CDR3 runs to 16 residues. V was trimmed by 3 bases and J by 0 bases, leaving 12 bases between them. The V gene's germline CDR1 is SGHDN and CDR2 FVKESK. The CDR3 bases are TGTGCCAGCAGCCATTCGTTGGGGAGCTCCTACAATGAGCAGTTCTTC. Amino acids: CASSHSLGSSYNEQFF. Drawing the rest from reference TRBV14 and TRBJ2-1, the complete variable domain is EAGVTQFPSHSVIEKGQTVTLRCDPISGHDNLYWYRRVMGKEIKFLLHFVKESKQDESGMPNNRFLAERTGGTYSTLKVQPAELEDSGVYFCASSHSLGSSYNEQFFGPGTRLTVL.

The chain is built from TRBV18 and TRBJ2-3, with unresolved D. In germline, CDR1 is KGHSH, CDR2 LQKENI. V was clipped by 3 bases and J by 2 bases, with 12 bases between them. The CDR3 sequence is 15 residues long. As DNA, the CDR3 is TGTGCCAGCTCACCTTCCGGTGCCCCCACAGATACGCAGTATTTT. Amino acid sequence: CASSPSGAPTDTQYF.

The chain joins TRBV5-1 to TRBJ2-3; D possibly matches TRBD1 or TRBD2 (6 bases each). From germline, CDR1 is SGHRS and CDR2 YFSETQ. Trimming took 4 bases from V and 0 from J, leaving 12 bases between them. This CDR3 has 15 amino acids. This CDR3 is CASSVTGTSTDTQYF. The CDR3 nucleotides read TGCGCCAGCAGCGTCACAGGGACTAGCACAGATACGCAGTATTTT.

This sequence joins TRBV6-5 and TRBJ2-1, with 7 bases matching TRBD2. V lost 0 bases, J lost 7 bases, and 6 bases stayed unmatched. CDR1 and CDR2 (germline): MNHEY, SVGAGI. The CDR3 is made up of 15 amino acids. In nucleotides, the CDR3 is TGTGCCAGCAGTTACTCCTTCGCCGGGGGGAATGAGCAGTTCTTC. Translation: CASSYSFAGGNEQFF.

This chain joins TRBV7-2 and TRBJ1-2; TRBD1 is a possible D gene (5 bases). The CDR3 has 15 amino acids. V lost 5 bases to trimming and J lost 2 bases, with 15 bases between them. Germline V gene sequence: CDR1 SGHTA, CDR2 FQGNSA. CDR3 loop: CASSPRAGGNYGYTF. The CDR3 DNA sequence: TGTGCCAGCAGCCCACGGGCGGGGGGAAACTATGGCTACACCTTC.

This clone was detected only once. This chain joins TRBV5-1 and TRBJ2-1, with D possibly called TRBD1 or TRBD2 (7 bases each). The CDR3 runs to 13 residues. Germline CDR1 reads SGHRS; CDR2 reads YFSETQ. Trimming shortened V by 5 bases and J by 7 bases, and 13 bases separated the two germline ends. CDR3 sequence (DNA): TGCGCCAGCAGGTTTCAGGGGGGGAATGAGCAGTTCTTC. Translating it yields CASRFQGGNEQFF.

The table lists this clone with a few counts. The J gene is TRBJ1-5, the V gene TRBV24-1, with D hard to call. Germline assignment: CDR1 KGHDR and CDR2 SFDVKD. The ends were cut back, 4 bases at V and 6 bases at J, with 6 bases in the middle. The length of the CDR3 is 12 residues. The CDR3 DNA reads as TGTGCCACCAGTGACCCCGGTCAGCCCCAGCATTTT. Its translation is CATSDPGQPQHF.

In its sample, this clone was seen a few times. The V call is TRBV30, the J call TRBJ1-1, with D possibly matching TRBD1 (5 bases). Germline assignment: CDR1 GTSNPN and CDR2 SVGIG (reference sequence). The CDR3 extends over 15 amino acids. V was clipped by 1 base and J by 3 bases, with 15 bases between them. The CDR3 coding sequence is TGTGCCTGGAGTGGAGACCCCAGGGATCACACTGAAGCTTTCTTT. It translates to CAWSGDPRDHTEAFF.

The DNA for the CDR3 is TGTGCCAGCAGCCAAGAAGCTAGCGGTGGCACAGATACGCAGTATTTT. This translates into CASSQEASGGTDTQYF. The chain is built from TRBV4-2 and TRBJ2-3, with TRBD2 matching 7 bases. The CDR3 runs to 16 residues. With 0 bases clipped from V and 1 base from J, the junction kept 4 bases outside the gene matches. From germline, CDR1 is LGHNA and CDR2 YNFKEQ.

The chain uses TRBV4-3 and TRBJ2-1; 7 positions agree with TRBD2. The V segment lost 5 bases and the J segment 2 bases; nucleotides outside the gene matches: 9. Germline values: CDR1 LGHNA, CDR2 YSLEER. The CDR3 covers 16 residues. The CDR3 is CASSADGTKTYNEQFF. As DNA, the CDR3 is TGCGCCAGCAGCGCGGACGGGACTAAGACCTACAATGAGCAGTTCTTC.

The V call is TRBV5-1, the J call TRBJ1-2, with D possibly being TRBD1 (5 bases). Germline assignment: CDR1 SGHRS and CDR2 YFSETQ. The CDR3 runs 16 residues. V lost 1 base and J 7 bases, leaving 20 bases between the germline ends. CDR3 in amino acids: CASSLTGQVPFGGYTF. CDR3 sequence (DNA): TGCGCCAGCAGCTTGACCGGACAAGTCCCCTTCGGTGGCTACACCTTC.

The chain joins TRBV7-2 to TRBJ2-7; 10 bases match TRBD1. V dropped 5 bases and J dropped 6; count of bases not matched to a gene: 10. Germline V gives CDR1 SGHTA, CDR2 FQGNSA. There are 15 residues in the CDR3. The CDR3 sequence is CASSLGQGGLSEQYF. Here the CDR3 DNA reads TGTGCCAGCAGCCTCGGACAGGGGGGACTGAGCGAGCAGTACTTC.

This clone was counted between two and nine times. This chain links TRBV19 with TRBJ2-7; a weak D match, TRBD2 (5 bases). The CDR3 is made up of 16 amino acids. Germline assignment: CDR1 LNHDA and CDR2 SQIVND (reference sequence). V was clipped by 5 bases and J by 3 bases, with 20 bases between them. The CDR3 region is CASSLAGSAGDYEQYF. CDR3 bases: TGTGCCAGTAGTTTGGCAGGCTCCGCCGGGGACTACGAGCAGTACTTC.

The chain recombines TRBV2 with TRBJ2-5, with D perhaps being TRBD1 or TRBD2 (6 bases each). V lost 2 bases and J 4 bases, leaving 11 bases between the germline ends. The CDR3 contains 14 residues. In germline, CDR1 is SNHLY, CDR2 FYNNEI. For the CDR3, the DNA is TGTGCCAGCAGTGAAACAGGGAGGCGAGAGACCCAGTACTTC. Protein: CASSETGRRETQYF.

This chain uses TRBV6-2 or TRBV6-3 with TRBJ1-1; D is perhaps TRBD1 (6 bases). CDR3 length: 14 amino acids. Germline V gene data show CDR1 as MNHEY and CDR2 as SVGEGT. V lost 2 bases and J lost 6, with 13 bases in between. CDR3 nucleotides: TGTGCCAGCAGTTACGGTACAGGGCTAGCTGAAGCTTTCTTT. This sequence encodes CASSYGTGLAEAFF.

The chain has TRBV5-1 and TRBJ1-4; no clear D. There are 13 residues in the CDR3. Trimming took 3 bases from V and 4 from J, leaving 7 bases between them. Per the germline V gene, CDR1 is SGHRS and CDR2 is YFSETQ. CDR3 DNA sequence: TGCGCCAGCAGCTCTGACCTTAATGAAAAACTGTTTTTT. This gives the protein CASSSDLNEKLFF.

Here the CDR3 DNA reads TGTGCCAGCAAGCAGCGGAACTCCTACGAGCAGTACTTC. Residues: CASKQRNSYEQYF. The chain uses TRBV6-5 and TRBJ2-7; perhaps TRBD2 as D (5 bases). The germline CDR1 and CDR2 sequences are MNHEY and SVGAGI. V lost 7 bases to trimming and J lost 0 bases, with 10 bases between them. CDR3 length: 13 amino acids.

V is TRBV6-2 or TRBV6-3 and J is TRBJ2-7; D is undetermined. The V gene's germline CDR1 is MNHEY and CDR2 SVGEGT. Trimming took off 0 bases at V and 2 bases at J, with 17 bases between the two ends. The CDR3 contains 17 residues. As DNA, the CDR3 is TGTGCCAGCAGTTACTCCCTTAGTGGTCCAGGAACCTACGAGCAGTACTTC. It yields the protein CASSYSLSGPGTYEQYF.

In this sample, this clone is medium-sized. An end of the junction differs from the germline gene, which may be a read error. This chain links TRBV7-7 with TRBJ2-5; the D gene could be TRBD1 or TRBD2 (5 bases each). CDR3 length: 14 amino acids. Germline V lookup: CDR1 SSHAT, CDR2 FNYEAQ (reference sequence). This CDR3 is CASSRRDRGETQYF. CDR3 DNA: TGTGCTAGCAGCCGACGGGACCGCGGGGAGACCCAGTACTTC.

The chain is built from TRBV7-8 and TRBJ1-2; D is undetermined. This CDR3 is 14 amino acids long. V was trimmed by 5 bases and J by 8 bases, leaving 18 bases between them. Germline V gives CDR1 SGHVS, CDR2 FQNEAQ. CDR3 in amino acids: CASSPRWSGHGYTF. Written as DNA, the CDR3 is TGTGCCAGCAGCCCACGGTGGTCCGGGCACGGCTACACCTTC.

This clone was detected only a few times. V gene TRBV18 combines with J gene TRBJ2-1, with a weak D call TRBD1 (6 bases). The length of the CDR3 is 18 residues. The V end lost 0 bases, the J end lost 6 bases, and 21 bases lay between the germline ends. Germline lookup yields CDR1 KGHSH and CDR2 LQKENI. CDR3 protein: CASSPPTLGQTPINEQFF. The DNA for the CDR3 is TGTGCCAGCTCACCACCGACCCTCGGACAGACCCCCATCAATGAGCAGTTCTTC.